These T cell receptor beta chains were read from a single sample in a study of blood T cell repertoires in COVID-19. The assay was immunoSEQ multiplex PCR, and TCRdb's table has in-frame clones only and misses some. The sample has roughly 230,000 clones, around 90% seen once; the top ten hold around 0.67%. Source material: peripheral blood. The receptors were gathered from a human donor in a cohort sampled during active COVID-19. CDR3s include the opening cysteine and the closing phenylalanine or tryptophan. The D gene is left open where the match is weak. Clone size, where shown, is once, few, many, or a class for clones that have expanded.

d_call j_call v_call clone_size cdr3_nt cdr3_aa
TRBD1 TRBJ2-7 TRBV9 NA TGTGCCAGCAGCCCCGGACAGGGGACGGTGGACGAGCAGTACTTC CASSPGQGTVDEQYF
NA TRBJ2-5 TRBV3-1/TRBV3-2 NA TGTGCCAGCAGCCAATCAAGGACTTTCCAGTACTTC CASSQSRTFQYF
TRBD1 TRBJ2-2 TRBV25-1 NA TGTGCCAGCACAGGGACAGGCAACACCGGGGAGCTGTTTTTT CASTGTGNTGELFF
TRBD1 TRBJ2-1 TRBV6-5 NA TGTGCCAGCTTAGAACAGGGGGCTGGGAATGAGCAGTTCTTC CASLEQGAGNEQFF
NA TRBJ1-4 TRBV10-3 NA TGTGCCACCGAGGGGGACGTAGATGAAAAACTGTTTTTT CATEGDVDEKLFF
NA TRBJ1-6 TRBV18 NA TGTGCCAGCTCACCATCTGTCTGGTCGGCGGATAATTCACCCCTCCACTTT CASSPSVWSADNSPLHF
NA TRBJ1-2 TRBV5-6 NA TGTGCCAGCAGCTTGGCTACAGGGTCGCTTGGCTACACCTTC CASSLATGSLGYTF
NA TRBJ1-1 TRBV27 few TGTGCCAGCAGTTTATTGCGGGGCACTGAAGCTTTCTTT CASSLLRGTEAFF
TRBD1 TRBJ2-7 TRBV2 NA TGTGCCAGCTCAGGGACAGGGGGTTCCGAGCAGTACTTC CASSGTGGSEQYF
NA TRBJ2-1 TRBV5-6 NA TGTGCCAGCATCCGAGGGAACAATGAGCAGTTCTTC CASIRGNNEQFF
TRBD2 TRBJ2-7 TRBV7-2 once TGTGCCAGCAGCTACCTCGGCGGGGGGCCTCCCCACGAGCAGTACTTC CASSYLGGGPPHEQYF
NA TRBJ1-5 TRBV29-1 NA TGCAGCGCTGGGGGGGGCAATCAGCCCCAGCATTTT CSAGGGNQPQHF
NA TRBJ1-2 TRBV6-5 NA TGTGCCAGCAGGGTACGCGGAAACTATGGCTACACCTTC CASRVRGNYGYTF
NA TRBJ1-2 TRBV7-2 NA TGTGCCAGCAGCCCTACAGGGTTTCCTATCTATGGCTACACCTTC CASSPTGFPIYGYTF
NA TRBJ1-3 TRBV25-1 NA TGTGCCATAAAGAACAGGGACTCTGGAAACACCATATATTTT CAIKNRDSGNTIYF
NA TRBJ2-1 TRBV30 NA TGTGCCGGAGGGGTAGACTCCTACAATGAGCAGTTCTTC CAGGVDSYNEQFF
NA TRBJ1-1 TRBV6-5 NA TGTGCCAGCAGTTACAATCAGAACACTGAAGCTTTCTTT CASSYNQNTEAFF
NA TRBJ1-1 TRBV7-2 NA TGTGCCAGCAGCCCGGGAATGGGAACTGAAGCTTTCTTT CASSPGMGTEAFF
NA TRBJ1-2 TRBV7-9 NA TGTGCCAGCAGCTCCGTCCAGGGGAACTATGGCTACACCTTC CASSSVQGNYGYTF
NA TRBJ1-2 TRBV19 NA TGTGCCAGTAGTATTCGGGACTCTGGCTACACCTTC CASSIRDSGYTF
NA TRBJ1-2 TRBV6-5 NA TGTGCCAGCAGTAGCAACAGGGCTCGCTATGGCTACACCTTC CASSSNRARYGYTF
NA TRBJ2-7 TRBV5-4 NA TGTGCCAGCAGCTTGGGCGGCTACGAGCAGTACTTC CASSLGGYEQYF
NA TRBJ2-2 TRBV11-2 once TGTGCCAGCAGTACCCGTTGGGGGACACATTACACCGGGGAGCTGTTTTTT CASSTRWGTHYTGELFF
TRBD1 TRBJ1-1 TRBV28 NA TGTGCCAGCAGCTTCTACAGGGGGCGAAGGGCTTTCTTT CASSFYRGRRAFF
TRBD2 TRBJ2-3 TRBV7-2 NA TGTGCCAGCAGCTTAGCGGGCGGGGGGGCAACAGATACGCAGTATTTT CASSLAGGGATDTQYF
TRBD1 TRBJ2-1 TRBV4-2 NA TGTGCCAGCAGCCAGCCCAGGGGGAGCATTGGTGAGCAGTTCTTC CASSQPRGSIGEQFF
NA TRBJ1-4 TRBV12-3/TRBV12-4 NA TGTGCCAGCAGTTTTGGGGGCGGGAAACTGTTTTTT CASSFGGGKLFF
NA TRBJ2-7 TRBV18 NA TGTGCCAGCTCACCAGCACAGGGTGTCGGCTACGAGCAGTACTTC CASSPAQGVGYEQYF
NA TRBJ2-7 TRBV5-4 NA TGTGCCAGCAGCTTCGTCCAGTCCTACGAGCAGTACTTC CASSFVQSYEQYF